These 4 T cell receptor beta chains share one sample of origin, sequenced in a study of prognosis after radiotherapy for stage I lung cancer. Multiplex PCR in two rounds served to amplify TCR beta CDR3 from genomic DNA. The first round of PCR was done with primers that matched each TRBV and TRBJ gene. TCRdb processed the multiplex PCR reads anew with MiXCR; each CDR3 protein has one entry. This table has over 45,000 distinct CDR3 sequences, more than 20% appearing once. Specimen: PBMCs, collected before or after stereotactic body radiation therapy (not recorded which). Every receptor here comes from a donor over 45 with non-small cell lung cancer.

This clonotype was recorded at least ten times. The CDR3 DNA is TGTGCCAGCAGCTTATTGTTGGGGGCCGTCTCCTACGAGCAGTACTTC. Translation gives CASSLLLGAVSYEQYF. V and J are TRBV11-2 and TRBJ2-7; D perhaps matches TRBD1 (6 bases). V was clipped by 2 bases and J by 0 bases, with 14 bases between them. Germline CDR1 reads SGHAT; CDR2 reads FQNNGV. The CDR3 consists of 16 residues.

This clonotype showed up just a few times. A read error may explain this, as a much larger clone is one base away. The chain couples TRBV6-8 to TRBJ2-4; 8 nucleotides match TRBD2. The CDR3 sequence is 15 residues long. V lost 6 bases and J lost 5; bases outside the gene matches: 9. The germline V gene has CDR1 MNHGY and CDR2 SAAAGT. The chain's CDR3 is CASRNGGASENIQYF. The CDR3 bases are TGTGCCAGCAGGAACGGGGGGGCATCGGAAAACATTCAGTACTTC.

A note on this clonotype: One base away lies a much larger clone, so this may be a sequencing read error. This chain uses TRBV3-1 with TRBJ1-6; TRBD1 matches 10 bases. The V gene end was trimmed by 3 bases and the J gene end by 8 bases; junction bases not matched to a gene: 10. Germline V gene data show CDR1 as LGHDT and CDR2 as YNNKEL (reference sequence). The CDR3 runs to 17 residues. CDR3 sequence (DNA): TGTGCCAGCAGCCAGCCCGAGACAGGGGGCTCTCATTCACCCCTCCACTTT. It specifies CASSQPETGGSHSPLHF. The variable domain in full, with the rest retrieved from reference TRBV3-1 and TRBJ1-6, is DTAVSQTPKYLVTQMGNDKSIKCEQNLGHDTMYWYKQDSKKFLKIMFSYNNKELIINETVPNRFSPKSPDKAHLNLHINSLELGDSAVYFCASSQPETGGSHSPLHFGNGTRLTVT.

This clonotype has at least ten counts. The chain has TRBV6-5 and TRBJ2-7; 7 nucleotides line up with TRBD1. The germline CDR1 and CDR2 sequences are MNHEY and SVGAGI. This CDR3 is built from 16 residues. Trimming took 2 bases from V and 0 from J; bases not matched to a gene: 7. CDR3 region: CASSYAKGGSSYEQYF. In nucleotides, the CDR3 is TGTGCCAGCAGTTACGCTAAAGGGGGCAGCTCCTACGAGCAGTACTTC.